Listed below are T cell receptor beta chains from one sample, sequenced in a study of CD8 T cells in ankylosing spondylitis. TCRdb recomputed calls from the 5' RACE reads with MiXCR, one row per CDR3 protein. Of a few hundred thousand distinct CDR3 sequences in the sample, less than 25% were seen once. Sequenced: blood, either unsorted or a sorted T cell fraction (not recorded which). The origin of the receptors is a female donor with ankylosing spondylitis or in good health (not recorded which). The CDR3 runs from the conserved cysteine through the conserved F or W. Fields, in order: V gene, clone size, D gene, J gene, CDR3 DNA, CDR3 protein. The D gene is left open where the match is weak. Size is omitted from some rows. Given values are once, few, many or a class for expanded clones.

V: TRBV20-1; size: few; D: -; J: TRBJ2-4; DNA: TGCAGTGGGGAGAGGGATGCCAAAAACATTCAGTACTTC; CDR3: CSGERDAKNIQYF
V: TRBV18; size: few; D: -; J: TRBJ2-7; DNA: TGTGCCAGCTCACCAGGACGTCTACCCTACGAGCAGTACTTC; CDR3: CASSPGRLPYEQYF
V: TRBV24-1; size: -; D: -; J: TRBJ2-5; DNA: TGTGCCACCAGTGACCACACCCGACGAGAGACCCAGTACTTC; CDR3: CATSDHTRRETQYF
V: TRBV5-1; size: many; D: -; J: TRBJ2-3; DNA: TGCGCCAGCAGCTTGGACGGGACTGGCACAGATACGCAGTATTTT; CDR3: CASSLDGTGTDTQYF
V: TRBV7-9; size: few; D: -; J: TRBJ2-3; DNA: TGTGCCAGCAGCTTAGTGACGGGAGATACGCAGTATTTT; CDR3: CASSLVTGDTQYF
V: TRBV12-3/TRBV12-4; size: few; D: -; J: TRBJ2-6; DNA: TGTGCCAGCAGTTTAGGCGGGCTTGCGAGGGGGGCCAACGTCCTGACTTTC; CDR3: CASSLGGLARGANVLTF
V: TRBV6-2/TRBV6-3; size: -; D: -; J: TRBJ2-1; DNA: TGTGCCAGCAGCCGCCAGGAAGGGCAGTTCTTC; CDR3: CASSRQEGQFF
V: TRBV11-2; size: -; D: -; J: TRBJ2-3; DNA: TGTGCCAGCAGCTTAGATTATGGAGTGGGCACAGATACGCAGTATTTT; CDR3: CASSLDYGVGTDTQYF
V: TRBV5-1; size: few; D: -; J: TRBJ2-7; DNA: TGCGCCAGCAGCTTGGCCGGAAGAAACAGATTCTACGAGCAGTACTTC; CDR3: CASSLAGRNRFYEQYF
V: TRBV5-5; size: once; D: -; J: TRBJ2-5; DNA: TGTGCCATCGGCCCTGGACTGAGCGAGACCCAGTACTTC; CDR3: CAIGPGLSETQYF
V: TRBV5-4; size: once; D: -; J: TRBJ2-1; DNA: TGTGCCAGCAGCGCCTCCCGGGACGTTAACAATGAGCAGTTCTTC; CDR3: CASSASRDVNNEQFF
V: TRBV6-6; size: many; D: -; J: TRBJ2-7; DNA: TGTGCCAGCAGCGTACAGGGTTACGAGCAGTACTTC; CDR3: CASSVQGYEQYF
V: TRBV5-5; size: -; D: TRBD2; J: TRBJ2-5; DNA: TGTGCCAGCCGCAGAGGTAGCGGGAGAGGGAGCGTAGGAGAGACCCAGTACTTC; CDR3: CASRRGSGRGSVGETQYF
V: TRBV7-2; size: -; D: TRBD2; J: TRBJ2-7; DNA: TGTGCCAGCAGCTTAGTGGTAGCGGGCGTCCCCTACGAGCAGTACTTC; CDR3: CASSLVVAGVPYEQYF
V: TRBV28; size: many; D: TRBD1; J: TRBJ1-1; DNA: TGTGCCAGCAGTTTGACAGGGCCGAACACTGAAGCTTTCTTT; CDR3: CASSLTGPNTEAFF
V: TRBV6-2/TRBV6-3; size: -; D: -; J: TRBJ1-2; DNA: TGTGCCAGCAGCAGAGCGGCCATTGGTTGGAATGGCTACACCTTC; CDR3: CASSRAAIGWNGYTF
V: TRBV7-2; size: -; D: TRBD1; J: TRBJ2-7; DNA: TGTGCCAGCAGCCCAAGGACAGGGGACCCCTACGAGCAGTACTTC; CDR3: CASSPRTGDPYEQYF
V: TRBV7-2; size: -; D: -; J: TRBJ1-6; DNA: TGTGCCAGCAGCCCCCCCTACAGTTCACCCCTCCACTTT; CDR3: CASSPPYSSPLHF
V: TRBV7-6; size: few; D: -; J: TRBJ2-7; DNA: TGTGCCAGCAGCTTAGAAGGGCAGAAGTCCTACGAGCAGTACTTC; CDR3: CASSLEGQKSYEQYF
V: TRBV6-1; size: -; D: TRBD1; J: TRBJ1-6; DNA: TGTGCCAGCAGTGGGACAGGGGGCTTTGGGAGTTCACCCCTCCACTTT; CDR3: CASSGTGGFGSSPLHF
V: TRBV5-1; size: -; D: -; J: TRBJ1-2; DNA: TGCGCCAGCAGCTTGGGACCGGACCCGCCAATCTATGGCTACACCTTC; CDR3: CASSLGPDPPIYGYTF
V: TRBV7-2; size: few; D: TRBD2; J: TRBJ2-1; DNA: TGTGCCAGCAGATCTTTTAGCGGGAGTTCCTACAATGAGCAGTTCTTC; CDR3: CASRSFSGSSYNEQFF
V: TRBV12-3/TRBV12-4; size: few; D: -; J: TRBJ2-6; DNA: TGTGCCAGCTCAGAGGCCAACGTCCTGACTTTC; CDR3: CASSEANVLTF
V: TRBV21-1; size: few; D: -; J: TRBJ2-1; DNA: TGTGCCAGCAGCAAACAACCGCGGTTCTTC; CDR3: CASSKQPRFF
V: TRBV7-2; size: many; D: TRBD1; J: TRBJ1-5; DNA: TGTGCCAGCAGCCTCCGGACAGGCGTCAATCAGCCCCAGCATTTT; CDR3: CASSLRTGVNQPQHF
V: TRBV11-1; size: -; D: -; J: TRBJ2-7; DNA: TGTGCCAGCAGCTTAGAAGTGGATGGTTACGAGCAGTACTTC; CDR3: CASSLEVDGYEQYF
V: TRBV28; size: -; D: -; J: TRBJ2-2; DNA: TGTGCCAGCAGGAGGGACACCAACACCGGGGAGCTGTTTTTT; CDR3: CASRRDTNTGELFF
V: TRBV27; size: -; D: -; J: TRBJ1-2; DNA: TGTGCCAGCAGTTCGACATTAAGCTATGGCTACACCTTC; CDR3: CASSSTLSYGYTF
V: TRBV6-1; size: -; D: TRBD2; J: TRBJ2-7; DNA: TGTGCCAACCTCGGGCGGGGGGAGCACGAGCAGTACTTC; CDR3: CANLGRGEHEQYF
V: TRBV6-2/TRBV6-3; size: few; D: -; J: TRBJ2-5; DNA: TGTGCCAGCAGTCTCAAGATGGGCATCGGTACGGGGGGCCTTAATTCGGAGACCCAGTACTTC; CDR3: CASSLKMGIGTGGLNSETQYF
V: TRBV25-1; size: -; D: TRBD1; J: TRBJ2-5; DNA: TGTGCCAGCAGTGAGACAGGGATTCGGGAGACCCAGTACTTC; CDR3: CASSETGIRETQYF
V: TRBV28; size: -; D: -; J: TRBJ2-7; DNA: TGTGCCAGCAGTTTAGCGGGCAGGTGGGGAGACGAGCAGTACTTC; CDR3: CASSLAGRWGDEQYF
V: TRBV12-3/TRBV12-4; size: many; D: TRBD1; J: TRBJ1-1; DNA: TGTGCCAGCAGCCCCGTTCCGGACAGGCACACTGAAGCTTTCTTT; CDR3: CASSPVPDRHTEAFF
V: TRBV2; size: -; D: TRBD1; J: TRBJ2-1; DNA: TGTGCCAGCCCGGGACAGGGGTTTAATGAGCAGTTCTTC; CDR3: CASPGQGFNEQFF
V: TRBV12-3/TRBV12-4; size: few; D: -; J: TRBJ1-2; DNA: TGTGCCAGCAGTCAGCGACCCGAGTCCTATGGCTACACCTTC; CDR3: CASSQRPESYGYTF
V: TRBV7-9; size: few; D: -; J: TRBJ1-4; DNA: TGTGCCAGCAGCCCCCGGGACCGCGACGGTAGTGAAAAACTGTTTTTT; CDR3: CASSPRDRDGSEKLFF
V: TRBV10-3; size: -; D: TRBD1; J: TRBJ1-2; DNA: TGTGCCATCAGTGAGATCGGACAGGCCCACTATGGCTACACCTTC; CDR3: CAISEIGQAHYGYTF
V: TRBV7-6; size: few; D: -; J: TRBJ1-4; DNA: TGTGCCAGCAGCCCTACGGAACCGCACGCACGGGCGAATAGGTGTTTTTTT; CDR3: CASSPTEPHARANRCFF
V: TRBV5-6; size: many; D: -; J: TRBJ1-5; DNA: TGTGCCAGCAGCTCCTCTTATAGCAATCAGCCCCAGCATTTT; CDR3: CASSSSYSNQPQHF
V: TRBV12-3/TRBV12-4; size: -; D: -; J: TRBJ2-3; DNA: TGTGCCAGCAGGCCCTTGAGCCGTGAATACACAGATACGCAGTATTTT; CDR3: CASRPLSREYTDTQYF
V: TRBV15; size: -; D: -; J: TRBJ1-2; DNA: TGTGCCACCAGCAGAGATGCCCAGGTTGAAGGCTACACCTTC; CDR3: CATSRDAQVEGYTF
V: TRBV6-5; size: -; D: -; J: TRBJ1-2; DNA: TGTGCCAGCAGCCCGTCAAATTATGGCTACACCTTC; CDR3: CASSPSNYGYTF
V: TRBV12-3/TRBV12-4; size: many; D: TRBD2; J: TRBJ2-3; DNA: TGTGCCAGCAGTTTAGGCCCGGCTAGCGGGATGCAGTATTTT; CDR3: CASSLGPASGMQYF
V: TRBV20-1; size: many; D: TRBD2; J: TRBJ2-3; DNA: TGCAGTGCTAGGAATTCTAGCGGAAGGCATGGTACGCAGTATTTT; CDR3: CSARNSSGRHGTQYF
V: TRBV20-1; size: many; D: TRBD2; J: TRBJ2-1; DNA: TGCAGTGCTAGAGGAGGGACTAGCAGAGGCGATGAGCAGTTCTTC; CDR3: CSARGGTSRGDEQFF
V: TRBV20-1; size: few; D: -; J: TRBJ1-2; DNA: TGCAGTGCTAGAGATTCCCCCAGCCATGGCTACACCTTC; CDR3: CSARDSPSHGYTF
V: TRBV2; size: -; D: -; J: TRBJ2-7; DNA: TGTGCCAGCAGTGAAGAAATCCCGGGGCCGGTCCCCTACGAGCAGTACTTC; CDR3: CASSEEIPGPVPYEQYF
V: TRBV20-1; size: many; D: TRBD2; J: TRBJ2-7; DNA: TGCAGTGCCTTTTCCGGGACTAGCGGGACCCCCGAGCAGTACTTC; CDR3: CSAFSGTSGTPEQYF
V: TRBV7-2; size: -; D: -; J: TRBJ1-2; DNA: TGTGCCAGCAGCTTAGCCGTGGGTGAAGGCTATGGCTACACCTTC; CDR3: CASSLAVGEGYGYTF
V: TRBV7-6; size: -; D: TRBD1; J: TRBJ2-3; DNA: TGTGCCAGCAGCCCAGAAGGGACAGGGCTAGGGACAGATACGCAGTATTTT; CDR3: CASSPEGTGLGTDTQYF
V: TRBV20-1; size: -; D: -; J: TRBJ1-1; DNA: TGCAGTGCTAGACCGGGCCACAGGATAACTGAAGCTTTCTTT; CDR3: CSARPGHRITEAFF
V: TRBV7-9; size: few; D: -; J: TRBJ2-2; DNA: TGTGCCAGCAGCACGAAGGCGGGCCATCGAACCGGGGAGCTGTTTTTT; CDR3: CASSTKAGHRTGELFF
V: TRBV5-1; size: -; D: -; J: TRBJ1-3; DNA: TGCGCCAGCAGCCGCGCAGGGGCTGGAAACACCATATATTTT; CDR3: CASSRAGAGNTIYF
V: TRBV4-2; size: -; D: -; J: TRBJ2-7; DNA: TGTGCCAGCAGCCAAGGGCTGGGTGCCTACGAGCAGTACTTC; CDR3: CASSQGLGAYEQYF
V: TRBV29-1; size: many; D: -; J: TRBJ2-1; DNA: TGCAGCGTAAAGCTTATGAGCTCCTACAATGAGCAGTTCTTC; CDR3: CSVKLMSSYNEQFF
V: TRBV7-2; size: few; D: -; J: TRBJ1-1; DNA: TGTGCCAGCAGACACTATGGGGGGGAAGCTTTCTTT; CDR3: CASRHYGGEAFF
V: TRBV27; size: -; D: -; J: TRBJ2-1; DNA: TGTGCCAGCAGTCGTCGAAGGGCGGACCCCTACAATGAGCAGTTCTTC; CDR3: CASSRRRADPYNEQFF